This T cell receptor (beta chain) was sequenced during a study of cytomegalovirus exposure and HLA in healthy donors. Study-wide results and caveats: Being productive about 87% or about 30% of the time was typical of most TCR beta V segments in an earlier analysis. Cytomegalovirus association was listed for approximately 160 TCR beta chains.

Use of 60 Vbeta and 13 Jbeta primers characterized the PCR. Measured with immunoSEQ multiplex PCR; TCRdb has only the in-frame clones, and not every one. Of around 110,000 clones listed, approximately 79% were seen once; the top ten hold approximately 2%. Of note for this clone: The antigen remains unidentified.

The V gene lost 7 bases and the J gene lost 2 bases, with 14 bases spanning the gap. Germline V gene sequence: CDR1 LNHDA, CDR2 SQIVND (reference sequence). The CDR3 has 14 amino acids. Sequencing input: PBMCs. This TCR came from a young man in good health and CMV-seronegative. The chain recombines TRBV19 with TRBJ1-2; no firm D call. The CDR3: CASTTTSRNYGYTF. CDR3 bases: TGTGCCAGTACCACTACTTCTCGGAACTATGGCTACACCTTC.